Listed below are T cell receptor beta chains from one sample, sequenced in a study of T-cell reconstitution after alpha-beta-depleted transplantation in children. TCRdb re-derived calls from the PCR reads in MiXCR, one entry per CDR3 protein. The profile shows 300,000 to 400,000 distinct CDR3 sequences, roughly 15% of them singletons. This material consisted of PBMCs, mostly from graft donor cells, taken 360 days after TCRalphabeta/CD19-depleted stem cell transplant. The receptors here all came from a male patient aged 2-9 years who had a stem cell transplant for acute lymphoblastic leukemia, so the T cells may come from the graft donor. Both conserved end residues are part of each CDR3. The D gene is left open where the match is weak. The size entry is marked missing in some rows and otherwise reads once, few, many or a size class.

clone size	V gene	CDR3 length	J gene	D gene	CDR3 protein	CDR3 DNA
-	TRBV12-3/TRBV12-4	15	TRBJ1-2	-	CASNPGPPQTYGYTF	TGTGCCAGCAACCCCGGTCCCCCACAGACCTATGGCTACACCTTC
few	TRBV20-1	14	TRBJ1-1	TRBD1	CSASPLTGDREAFF	TGCAGTGCTAGTCCCCTTACAGGGGACCGTGAAGCTTTCTTT
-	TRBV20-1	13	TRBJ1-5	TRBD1	CSWDRGLNQPQHF	TGCAGTTGGGACAGGGGCCTCAATCAGCCCCAGCATTTT
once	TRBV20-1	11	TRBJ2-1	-	CSARAGTEQFF	TGCAGTGCTAGAGCCGGGACGGAGCAGTTCTTC
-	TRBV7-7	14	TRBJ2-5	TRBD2	CASSPLAGQQTQYF	TGTGCTAGCAGCCCATTAGCGGGCCAACAGACCCAGTACTTC
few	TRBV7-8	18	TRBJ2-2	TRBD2	CASSPRLAGGAGTGELFF	TGTGCCAGCAGCCCTAGACTAGCGGGAGGCGCGGGCACCGGGGAGCTGTTTTTT
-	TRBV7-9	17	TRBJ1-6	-	CASSLVPSTDGDSPLHF	TGTGCCAGCAGCTTAGTCCCTTCGACAGACGGAGATTCACCCCTCCACTTT
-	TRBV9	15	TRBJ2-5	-	CASSVDASGLETQYF	TGTGCCAGCAGCGTCGACGCATCCGGGCTGGAGACCCAGTACTTC
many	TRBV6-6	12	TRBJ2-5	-	CASSQNQETQYF	TGTGCCAGCAGTCAGAACCAAGAGACCCAGTACTTC
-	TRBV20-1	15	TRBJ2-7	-	CSAKRPGLPTYEQYF	TGCAGTGCCAAAAGGCCAGGACTTCCCACCTACGAGCAGTACTTC
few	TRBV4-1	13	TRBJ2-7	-	CASARDLRDEQYF	TGCGCCAGCGCCAGGGACCTTAGGGACGAGCAGTACTTC
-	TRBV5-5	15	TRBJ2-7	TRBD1	CASSSPGQGWSEQYF	TGTGCCAGCAGCTCTCCGGGACAGGGTTGGAGCGAGCAGTACTTC
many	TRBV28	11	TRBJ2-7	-	CASSLLYEQYF	TGTGCCAGCAGCCTTCTCTACGAGCAGTACTTC
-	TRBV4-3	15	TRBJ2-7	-	CASSQEATVYYEQYF	TGCGCCAGCAGCCAAGAGGCGACAGTGTACTACGAGCAGTACTTC
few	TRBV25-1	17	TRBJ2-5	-	CASSETGPKVSQETQYF	TGTGCCAGCAGTGAAACGGGTCCCAAGGTGTCCCAAGAGACCCAGTACTTC
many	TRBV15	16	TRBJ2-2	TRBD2	CATSRRLAGGSGELFF	TGTGCCACCAGCAGAAGACTAGCGGGAGGTTCCGGGGAGCTGTTTTTT
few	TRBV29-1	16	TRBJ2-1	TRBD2	CSVGPLTSGDYNEQFF	TGCAGCGTTGGGCCCCTGACTAGCGGAGACTACAATGAGCAGTTCTTC
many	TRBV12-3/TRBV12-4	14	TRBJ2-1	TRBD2	CASSLGGRIGEQFF	TGTGCCAGCAGTTTAGGCGGGAGGATAGGTGAGCAGTTCTTC
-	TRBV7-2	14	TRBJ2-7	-	CASSTTGLLYEQYF	TGTGCCAGCAGCACTACAGGGTTGCTGTACGAGCAGTACTTC
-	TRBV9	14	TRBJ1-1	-	CASSVLAGSTEAFF	TGTGCCAGCAGCGTACTGGCAGGGAGCACTGAAGCTTTCTTT
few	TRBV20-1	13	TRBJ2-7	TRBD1	CSASRDRAYEQYF	TGCAGTGCAAGCCGGGACAGGGCGTACGAGCAGTACTTC
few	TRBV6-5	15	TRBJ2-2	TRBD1	CASSYTGGRTGELFF	TGTGCCAGCAGTTACACAGGGGGCCGAACCGGGGAGCTGTTTTTT
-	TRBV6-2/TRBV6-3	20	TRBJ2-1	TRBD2	CASSYRTGTSGRIAYNEQFF	TGTGCCAGCAGTTACCGAACGGGGACTAGCGGGAGGATCGCCTACAATGAGCAGTTCTTC
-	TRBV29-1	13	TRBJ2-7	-	CSVDRGGGNEQYF	TGCAGCGTTGATAGAGGTGGAGGGAACGAGCAGTACTTC
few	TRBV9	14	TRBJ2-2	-	CASSKGRTPGELFF	TGTGCCAGCAGCAAAGGACGGACCCCCGGGGAGCTGTTTTTT
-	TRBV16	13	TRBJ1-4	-	CASSQSNREKLFF	TGTGCCAGCAGCCAATCGAACAGGGAAAAACTGTTTTTT
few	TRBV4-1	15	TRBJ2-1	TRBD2	CASSHPGLALNEQFF	TGCGCCAGCAGCCACCCGGGACTAGCCCTCAATGAGCAGTTCTTC
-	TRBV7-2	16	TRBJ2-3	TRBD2	CASSLMPSGSADTQYF	TGTGCCAGCAGCTTAATGCCTAGCGGGAGTGCAGATACGCAGTATTTT
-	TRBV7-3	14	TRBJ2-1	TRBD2	CASSSSGRPNEQFF	TGTGCCAGCAGCTCGAGCGGGAGGCCTAATGAGCAGTTCTTC
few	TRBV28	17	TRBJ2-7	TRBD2	CASSRRTSGMGPYEQYF	TGTGCCAGCAGTCGTCGGACTAGCGGGATGGGTCCCTACGAGCAGTACTTC
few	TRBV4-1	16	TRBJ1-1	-	CASSQVYLARQLEAFF	TGCGCCAGCAGCCAAGTGTATTTAGCACGACAGCTTGAAGCTTTCTTT
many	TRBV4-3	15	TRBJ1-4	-	CASSQEGATNEKLFF	TGCGCCAGCAGCCAAGAGGGGGCAACTAATGAAAAACTGTTTTTT
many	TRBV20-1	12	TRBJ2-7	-	CSASRGSYEQYF	TGCAGTGCTAGCCGGGGGTCCTACGAGCAGTACTTC
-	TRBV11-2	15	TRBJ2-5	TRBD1	CASSPWDRGKETQYF	TGTGCCAGCAGCCCCTGGGACAGGGGAAAAGAGACCCAGTACTTC
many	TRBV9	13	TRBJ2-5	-	CASSVGRRETQYF	TGTGCCAGCAGCGTGGGGCGAAGGGAGACCCAGTACTTC
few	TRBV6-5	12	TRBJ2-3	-	CASVSTGDTQYF	TGTGCCAGCGTTTCGACCGGGGATACGCAGTATTTT
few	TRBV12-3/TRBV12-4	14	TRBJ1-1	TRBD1	CASSIRGMNTEAFF	TGTGCCAGCAGTATCAGGGGGATGAACACTGAAGCTTTCTTT
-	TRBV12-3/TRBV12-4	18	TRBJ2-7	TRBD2	CASSPGTSGIEIGYEQYF	TGTGCCAGCAGTCCAGGGACTAGCGGGATAGAAATCGGCTACGAGCAGTACTTC
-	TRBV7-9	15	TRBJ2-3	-	CASSPRVRGTDTQYF	TGTGCCAGCAGCCCCCGCGTTCGGGGCACAGATACGCAGTATTTT
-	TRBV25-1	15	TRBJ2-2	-	CASSESAGGTGELFF	TGTGCCAGCAGTGAATCGGCAGGAGGCACCGGGGAGCTGTTTTTT
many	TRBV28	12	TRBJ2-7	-	CASSLLGYEQYF	TGTGCCAGCAGTTTGCTAGGCTACGAGCAGTACTTC
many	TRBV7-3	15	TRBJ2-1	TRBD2	CASSLVTSAYNEQFF	TGTGCCAGCAGCTTAGTGACTAGCGCATACAATGAGCAGTTCTTC
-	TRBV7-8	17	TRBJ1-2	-	CASSLGPELGGGYGYTF	TGTGCCAGCAGCTTAGGACCGGAGTTGGGGGGAGGCTATGGCTACACCTTC
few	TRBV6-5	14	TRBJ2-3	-	CASSYSVGTDTQYF	TGTGCCAGCAGTTACTCGGTGGGCACAGATACGCAGTATTTT
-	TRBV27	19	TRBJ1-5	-	CASSFAGLGGASPNQPQHF	TGTGCCAGCAGTTTTGCGGGGTTAGGGGGTGCGTCCCCCAATCAGCCCCAGCATTTT
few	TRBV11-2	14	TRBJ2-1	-	CASSFGAPLGEQFF	TGTGCCAGCAGCTTTGGGGCCCCCCTAGGCGAGCAGTTCTTC
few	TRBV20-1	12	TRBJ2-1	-	CSAGATTNEQFF	TGCAGTGCTGGGGCTACAACCAATGAGCAGTTCTTC
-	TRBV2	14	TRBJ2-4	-	CASSERVQSNIQYF	TGTGCCAGCAGTGAAAGGGTACAGTCAAACATTCAGTACTTC
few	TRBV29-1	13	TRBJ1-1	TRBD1	CSVKDRVYTEAFF	TGCAGCGTTAAGGACAGGGTGTACACTGAAGCTTTCTTT
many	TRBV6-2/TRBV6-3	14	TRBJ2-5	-	CASISSVLKETQYF	TGTGCCAGCATTAGTTCAGTCTTAAAAGAGACCCAGTACTTC
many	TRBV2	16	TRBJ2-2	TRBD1	CASSVNRGRDTGELFF	TGTGCCAGCAGTGTAAACAGGGGGCGAGACACCGGGGAGCTGTTTTTT
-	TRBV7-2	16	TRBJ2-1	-	CASSLQPTSSYNEQFF	TGTGCCAGCAGCTTGCAGCCGACGAGCTCCTACAATGAGCAGTTCTTC